These T cell receptor beta chains were read from a single sample in a study of blood T cell repertoires in COVID-19. TCRdb's table, derived via immunoSEQ multiplex PCR, lists solely in-frame clones and lacks some. The sample carries around 170,000 clones, roughly 88% recorded once. Sequencing used PBMCs or T cells enriched from blood (not recorded which). The receptors were sampled from a woman between 25 and 40 years old who had recovered from COVID-19. CDR3s include the opening cysteine and the closing phenylalanine or tryptophan. The D gene is left open where the match is weak. The size of a clone is reported for some rows only, either as once, few or many, or as a class for expanded clones.

cdr3_length j_call clone_size d_call v_call cdr3_aa cdr3_nt
17 TRBJ2-1 NA TRBD2 TRBV23-1 CASSPHLAGGSYNEQFF TGCGCCAGCAGTCCCCACCTGGCGGGAGGTTCCTACAATGAGCAGTTCTTC
13 TRBJ2-2 NA TRBD1 TRBV28 CASTQGVAGELFF TGTGCCAGCACCCAGGGGGTCGCCGGGGAGCTGTTTTTT
17 TRBJ2-2 NA TRBD2 TRBV28 CASSASGHRSETGELFF TGTGCCAGCAGTGCTAGCGGCCACCGTTCAGAAACCGGGGAGCTGTTTTTT
13 TRBJ2-7 NA TRBD2 TRBV6-5 CASSRLAGGEQYF TGTGCCAGCAGTCGACTAGCGGGAGGCGAGCAGTACTTC
13 TRBJ1-1 NA NA TRBV5-6 CASSPAGFTEAFF TGTGCCAGCAGCCCGGCGGGGTTCACTGAAGCTTTCTTT
15 TRBJ2-6 NA NA TRBV14 CASSQWPARANVLTF TGTGCCAGCAGCCAATGGCCAGCGAGGGCCAACGTCCTGACTTTC
16 TRBJ1-1 NA NA TRBV29-1 CSVETPGGGGNTEAFF TGCAGCGTTGAAACCCCCGGCGGTGGTGGGAACACTGAAGCTTTCTTT
16 TRBJ1-6 NA NA TRBV27 CASSLRGGGYNSPLHF TGTGCCAGCAGTTTAAGGGGGGGTGGCTATAATTCACCCCTCCACTTT
17 TRBJ1-1 NA TRBD1 TRBV4-2 CASSQGGADRANTEAFF TGTGCCAGCAGCCAAGGGGGCGCCGACAGGGCAAACACTGAAGCTTTCTTT
16 TRBJ2-1 NA TRBD2 TRBV11-1 CASSRSRTSHTNEQFF TGTGCCAGCAGCCGCTCGAGGACTAGCCATACAAATGAGCAGTTCTTC
16 TRBJ2-3 NA NA TRBV7-2 CASSLGGASSTDTQYF TGTGCCAGCAGCTTAGGCGGTGCCTCTAGCACAGATACGCAGTATTTT
14 TRBJ2-2 NA NA TRBV24-1 CATSDTGQHGELFF TGTGCCACCAGTGATACCGGACAGCACGGGGAGCTGTTTTTT
12 TRBJ2-7 once NA TRBV7-9 CASSKPLGLQYF TGTGCCAGCAGCAAACCCTTGGGGCTGCAGTACTTC
15 TRBJ2-1 NA TRBD2 TRBV7-6 CASSLEGLAGAEQFF TGTGCCAGCAGCTTGGAGGGACTAGCGGGAGCCGAGCAGTTCTTC
13 TRBJ2-1 NA TRBD1 TRBV7-6 CASSPDRGHEQFF TGTGCCAGCAGCCCGGACAGGGGGCATGAGCAGTTCTTC
16 TRBJ2-1 NA NA TRBV2 CASSGILGALDNEQFF TGTGCCAGCAGCGGAATATTGGGGGCCCTCGACAATGAGCAGTTCTTC
14 TRBJ1-2 NA NA TRBV7-9 CASSLSQEDYGYTF TGTGCCAGCAGCTTATCCCAGGAGGACTATGGCTACACCTTC
15 TRBJ2-1 NA TRBD2 TRBV11-2 CASRTLAGTYNEQFF TGTGCCAGCAGAACCCTAGCGGGGACCTACAATGAGCAGTTCTTC
13 TRBJ2-1 NA TRBD2 TRBV28 CASSLRTSIEQFF TGTGCCAGCAGCCTCCGGACTAGCATTGAGCAGTTCTTC
14 TRBJ2-7 once NA TRBV5-6 CASSFPGDPYEQYF TGTGCCAGCAGCTTCCCAGGGGATCCCTACGAGCAGTACTTC
14 TRBJ2-3 NA NA TRBV9 CASSASGTPDTQYF TGTGCCAGCAGCGCCTCCGGGACTCCAGATACGCAGTATTTT
12 TRBJ2-7 NA NA TRBV9 CASSLNGYEQYF TGTGCCAGCAGCTTAAACGGGTACGAGCAGTACTTC
14 TRBJ1-1 NA NA TRBV27 CASSPYPGNTEAFF TGTGCCAGCAGTCCCTATCCGGGGAACACTGAAGCTTTCTTT
17 TRBJ1-5 NA TRBD1 TRBV23-1 CASSQWGDSRSNQPQHF TGCGCCAGCAGTCAATGGGGGGACAGTCGTAGCAATCAGCCCCAGCATTTT
16 TRBJ1-5 few TRBD1 TRBV6-1 CASSEQQGVGNQPQHF TGTGCCAGCAGTGAACAACAGGGGGTAGGCAATCAGCCCCAGCATTTT
17 TRBJ2-5 NA TRBD1 TRBV28 CASTRRGQGIFQETQYF TGTGCCAGCACAAGGAGGGGACAGGGGATTTTTCAAGAGACCCAGTACTTC